The next 6 T cell receptor beta chains were all read from a single sample in a study of blood T cell repertoires in COVID-19. Clones were read by immunoSEQ multiplex PCR, and TCRdb kept only the in-frame ones, dropping some. The sample lists 250,000 to 300,000 clones; 80% to 90% were seen once. The specimen sequenced was peripheral blood. These receptors all stem from a woman aged 70 to 79 with acute or convalescent COVID-19.

The genes are TRBV14 and TRBJ2-1; tentative D call: TRBD2 (6 bases). V was pared by 0 bases and J by 5 bases, with 14 bases between. The CDR3 runs to 16 residues. The germline V gene encodes CDR1 SGHDN and CDR2 FVKESK. CDR3 sequence (DNA): TGTGCCAGCAGCCAAGAAGGGCTAGCGAGTGACAATGAGCAGTTCTTC. Its protein is CASSQEGLASDNEQFF.

This clone was seen a single time. The V call is TRBV2, the J call TRBJ1-4; 10 bases are a match to TRBD1. CDR1 and CDR2 (germline): SNHLY, FYNNEI. This CDR3 comprises 17 residues. The ends lost 6 bases at V and 7 bases at J; junction bases unmatched: 14. Here the CDR3 DNA reads TGTGCCAGCAGCCGACCGGGACAGGGGATTCTAGGTGAAAAACTGTTTTTT. Translated: CASSRPGQGILGEKLFF.

The chain carries TRBV15 and TRBJ2-3; 8 nucleotides align to TRBD2. The CDR3 covers 16 residues. In germline, CDR1 is LNHNV, CDR2 YYDKDF (reference sequence). V trimming: 0 bases; J trimming: 1 base; junction bases outside the gene matches: 3. The chain's CDR3 is CATSRDRAGGTDTQYF. CDR3 in DNA: TGTGCCACCAGCAGAGATAGAGCGGGGGGCACAGATACGCAGTATTTT.

This chain joins TRBV18 and TRBJ2-5; TRBD1 agrees at 9 bases. The germline gives CDR1 KGHSH, CDR2 LQKENI. CDR3 size: 14 residues. J lost 5 bases, V lost 8 bases, and 9 bases had no gene match. The CDR3 DNA reads TGTGCCAGCCTTCGGGACAGGGTAGGGGAGACCCAGTACTTC. Its protein is CASLRDRVGETQYF.

The chain joins TRBV6-6 to TRBJ1-5, with 7 bases matching TRBD1. This CDR3 has 16 amino acids. Germline values: CDR1 MNHNY, CDR2 SVGAGI (reference sequence). The junction had 10 bases not matched to a gene; V was cut back by 6 bases and J by 2 bases. CDR3 in DNA: TGTGCCAGCAGCCAGGACAGGCGGGGGGGCAATCAGCCCCAGCATTTT. Translating gives CASSQDRRGGNQPQHF.

This clone was seen only once. The chain combines TRBV15 with TRBJ2-3, with 8 bases aligning to TRBD2. This CDR3 is built from 16 residues. The germline gives CDR1 LNHNV, CDR2 YYDKDF (reference sequence). The V gene end was trimmed by 4 bases and the J gene end by 2 bases; junction bases not matched to a gene: 8. CDR3 DNA sequence: TGTGCCACCAGCAAAGTCGGGGGGGGATCCACAGATACGCAGTATTTT. Translated, it gives CATSKVGGGSTDTQYF.